This TCR beta chain was sequenced in a study of PD-L1 blockade in urothelial cancer. Study-level information: Blood-derived samples held a median about 150,000 T cells.

This CDR3 spans 16 amino acids. Per germline, CDR1 MNHNY and CDR2 SVGAGI (reference sequence). J gave up 7 bases and V 4 bases, and 11 bases lay outside the gene matches. Assay: immunoSEQ multiplex PCR; the TCRdb copy retains only in-frame clones and omits some. This sample has under 150,000 clones, with 85% to 90% found just once. The time point denotes: peripheral blood 6 weeks after treatment start. Samples spanned pretreatment and treatment, with 1 to 8 time points per patient. Specimen: PBMCs, collected around atezolizumab (anti-PD-L1) treatment. This sequence was found in a man aged 55 to 70 with urothelial cancer. The genes are TRBV6-6 and TRBJ2-1; TRBD2 matches at 9 bases. CDR3 bases: TGTGCCAGCAGTTTTGGGGTGGCGGGAGGGTATAATGAGCAGTTCTTC. Its translation is CASSFGVAGGYNEQFF.